Following are 7 T cell receptor beta chains from one sample sequenced in a study of cytomegalovirus exposure and HLA in healthy donors. The study ran its PCR with 60 Vbeta and 13 Jbeta primers. Produced via immunoSEQ multiplex PCR; TCRdb's table is partial and in-frame only. The sample features around 53,000 clones, with roughly an eighth in its top ten. The sequencing input was PBMCs. The receptors come from a woman in her twenties or thirties in good health and CMV-seropositive.

The V and J genes are TRBV6-4 and TRBJ2-3; 10 bases map to TRBD1. The CDR3 runs to 15 residues. V lost 2 bases, J lost 1 base, and 0 bases stayed unmatched. Germline loops: CDR1 MRHNA, CDR2 SNTAGT. CDR3 sequence reads: CASSDGTGGTDTQYF. Here the CDR3 DNA reads TGTGCCAGCAGTGACGGGACAGGGGGCACAGATACGCAGTATTTT.

The chain links TRBV30 to TRBJ2-2; D remains unclear. Trimming took off 2 bases at V and 5 bases at J, with 12 bases between the two ends. Germline CDR1 GTSNPN, CDR2 SVGIG (reference sequence). This CDR3 contains 14 residues. Written as DNA, the CDR3 is TGTGCCTGGAGTCCCTCTGCTGAGACCGGGGAGCTGTTTTTT. Translating it yields CAWSPSAETGELFF.

This CDR3 reads CASAVRPLRDTQYF. The DNA of the CDR3 is TGTGCCAGCGCTGTTCGTCCGTTGAGAGATACGCAGTATTTT. The chain carries TRBV6-1 and TRBJ2-3; D not resolved. V was cut by 8 bases and J by 5 bases, with 17 bases left in between. The CDR3 spans 14 residues. Germline CDR1 MNHNS, CDR2 SASEGT.

The V call is TRBV18, the J call TRBJ1-1, with TRBD1 matching over 9 bases. This CDR3 is built from 14 residues. Germline trimming cut 5 bases from V and 6 bases from J; bases unmatched to any gene: 7. In germline, CDR1 is KGHSH, CDR2 LQKENI. This chain's CDR3 is CASSAGQGDAEAFF. The CDR3 DNA is TGTGCCAGCTCAGCGGGACAGGGTGACGCTGAAGCTTTCTTT.

CDR3 amino acids: CASSLHGVYGNEQFF. The DNA for the CDR3 is TGTGCCAGCAGCTTGCACGGGGTTTATGGCAATGAGCAGTTCTTC. This chain uses TRBV5-4 with TRBJ2-1; tentatively, D is TRBD2 (5 bases). Trimming took 1 base from V and 6 from J, leaving 14 bases between them. The germline gives CDR1 SGHNT, CDR2 YYREEE (reference sequence). This CDR3 has 15 amino acids.

The rearrangement joins TRBV6-5 to TRBJ2-1, with 13 bases matching TRBD2. The ends lost 6 bases at V and 4 bases at J; junction bases unmatched: 3. The CDR3 is 15 residues long. CDR1 MNHEY and CDR2 SVGAGI come from the germline V gene. CDR3 nucleotide sequence: TGTGCCAGCAGCCGACTAGCGGGAGGTTACAATGAGCAGTTCTTC. Translation: CASSRLAGGYNEQFF.

V and J are TRBV15 and TRBJ1-2; D is unclear. Per germline, CDR1 LNHNV and CDR2 YYDKDF (reference sequence). CDR3 size: 14 residues. V was pared by 1 base and J by 2 bases, with 8 bases between. This CDR3 reads CATSRGGLNYGYTF. The CDR3 DNA sequence: TGTGCCACCAGCAGAGGAGGATTGAACTATGGCTACACCTTC. Variable domain in full (rest from reference TRBV15 and TRBJ1-2): DAMVIQNPRYQVTQFGKPVTLSCSQTLNHNVMYWYQQKSSQAPKLLFHYYDKDFNNEADTPDNFQSRRPNTSFCFLDIRSPGLGDTAMYLCATSRGGLNYGYTFGSGTRLTVV.